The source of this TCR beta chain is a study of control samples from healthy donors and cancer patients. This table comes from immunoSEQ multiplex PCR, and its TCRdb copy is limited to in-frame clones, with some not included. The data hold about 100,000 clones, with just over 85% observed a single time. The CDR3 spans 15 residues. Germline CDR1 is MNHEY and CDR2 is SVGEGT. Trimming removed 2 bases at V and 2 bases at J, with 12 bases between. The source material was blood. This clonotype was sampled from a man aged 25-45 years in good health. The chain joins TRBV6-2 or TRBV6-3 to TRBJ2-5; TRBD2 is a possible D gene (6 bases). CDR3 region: CASSYVAGRQETQYF. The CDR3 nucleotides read TGTGCCAGCAGTTACGTGGCGGGGCGGCAAGAGACCCAGTACTTC.